This record covers a single T cell receptor beta chain. Its antigen is currently unknown. Sequencing was performed with immunoSEQ multiplex PCR; in TCRdb, only in-frame clones are kept and a portion is missing. Found here are approximately 190,000 clones, roughly 90% of them singletons; the top ten hold 0.99%. The length of the CDR3 is 12 residues. Trimming removed 3 bases at V and 3 bases at J, with 4 bases between. CDR1 is SGHAT, CDR2 FQNNGV, per germline. The data belong to a study of T cell responses to AZD1222 COVID-19 vaccine. Study-wide context: Recipients boosted at about 4 weeks or about 12 weeks are pooled. Study-level points and caveats: Vaccine-associated CD4 TCRs ranged over spike, dominating at 160-218 and 743-854. Clonal diversity was possibly underestimated, and the donors were mostly white British, with more females.

The V gene is TRBV11-2, the J gene TRBJ2-3; unclear D gene. This clonotype was obtained from an adult in good health. This specimen consisted of peripheral blood, obtained on day 0 of AZD1222 vaccination. CDR3 sequence: CASSFRTDTQYF. CDR3 DNA: TGTGCCAGCAGCTTCCGGACAGATACGCAGTATTTT.